One and the same sample provided the 2 T cell receptor beta chains below, sequenced in a study of T cells after yellow fever vaccination. TCRdb re-derived calls from the 5' RACE reads in MiXCR, one entry per CDR3 protein. The repertoire includes fewer than 400,000 distinct CDR3 sequences, around 6.5% of them detected once, and 14% to 15% sits in the top ten. The sequencing used PBMCs, collected 5 days after the yellow fever booster vaccination. Source of these receptors: a man aged 25 to 45 who received the YFV17D yellow fever vaccine.

The rearrangement uses TRBV12-3 or TRBV12-4 and TRBJ2-2, with 14 bases aligning to TRBD2. CDR3 length equals 16 residues. The junction had 6 bases not matched to a gene; V was cut back by 8 bases and J by 4 bases. The chain's CDR3 is CASRGLAGVLTGELFF. CDR3 nucleotide sequence: TGTGCCAGCCGGGGACTAGCGGGAGTTCTCACCGGGGAGCTGTTTTTT.

The CDR3 DNA sequence: TGTGCCAGCTCCGGGACAGGGGTTGACAATCAGCCCCAGCATTTT. It encodes CASSGTGVDNQPQHF. This chain connects TRBV18 to TRBJ1-5; 10 nucleotides match TRBD1. This CDR3 has 15 amino acids. J was trimmed by 3 bases and V by 6 bases; bases with no gene match: 5. Germline V gives CDR1 KGHSH, CDR2 LQKENI.